The 18 T cell receptor beta chains below all came from one sample that was sequenced in a study of a mutant IDH1 vaccine in newly diagnosed glioma. Assay used: immunoSEQ multiplex PCR; TCRdb lists only in-frame clones, some missing. This sample carries around 60,000 clones, 85% of them seen once, and the ten largest clones take less than 5%. Time point reported: week 23, last vaccination. A 20-mer mutant IDH1 peptide at 300 ug was injected subcutaneously with topical imiquimod. These TCRs are of unknown antigen specificity. The material sequenced was PBMCs, taken from a glioma patient whose treatment included an IDH1 peptide vaccine. These receptors were collected from a man under 40 with glioma.

CDR3 residues: CASSSGQGSYQPQHF. The CDR3 bases are TGTGCCAGCAGCTCTGGACAGGGATCCTATCAGCCCCAGCATTTT. The V gene is TRBV6-1, the J gene TRBJ1-5; 8 bases fit TRBD1. This CDR3 spans 15 amino acids. The V gene end was trimmed by 6 bases and the J gene end by 5 bases; junction bases not matched to a gene: 9. Germline CDR1 is MNHNS and CDR2 is SASEGT.

The genes are TRBV28 and TRBJ2-5; 8 nucleotides align to TRBD2. The germline V gene has CDR1 MDHEN and CDR2 SYDVKM. With 4 bases clipped from V and 2 bases from J, the junction kept 9 bases outside the gene matches. The CDR3 is 16 amino acids. The DNA of the CDR3 is TGTGCCAGCAGTTCGCCCGAGCGGGGGTGGCAAGAGACCCAGTACTTC. Protein: CASSSPERGWQETQYF. The whole variable domain, remainder taken from reference TRBV28 and TRBJ2-5, is DVKVTQSSRYLVKRTGEKVFLECVQDMDHENMFWYRQDPGLGLRLIYFSYDVKMKEKGDIPEGYSVSREKKERFSLILESASTNQTSMYLCASSSPERGWQETQYFGPGTRLLVL.

In this sample, this clone turned up a few times. The chain uses TRBV29-1 and TRBJ1-3; D not certain. Trimming took 2 bases from V and 1 from J, leaving 6 bases between them. The CDR3 contains 13 residues. From germline, CDR1 is SQVTM and CDR2 ANQGSEA. CDR3 sequence reads: CSVERGSGNTIYF. CDR3 bases: TGCAGCGTTGAAAGAGGGTCTGGAAACACCATATATTTT.

The V call is TRBV28, the J call TRBJ1-6; D not certain. The CDR3 has 14 residues. Deletions cut 2 bases from V and 3 bases from J, with 5 bases between. The V gene's germline CDR1 is MDHEN and CDR2 SYDVKM. This CDR3 reads CASSLNYYNSPLHF. CDR3 nucleotides: TGTGCCAGCAGTTTAAACTACTATAATTCACCCCTCCACTTT.

This chain links TRBV15 with TRBJ2-3, with D unclear. This CDR3 spans 13 amino acids. The V gene lost 3 bases and the J gene lost 9 bases, with 13 bases spanning the gap. Germline lookup yields CDR1 LNHNV and CDR2 YYDKDF (reference sequence). In DNA, the CDR3 is TGTGCCACCAGCAGTTACCTAGAGTCCACGCAGTATTTT. Translating it yields CATSSYLESTQYF.

The genes are TRBV6-6 and TRBJ2-1; 10 bases match TRBD2. V trimming: 0 bases; J trimming: 1 base; junction bases outside the gene matches: 0. This CDR3 contains 16 residues. CDR1 and CDR2 from the germline V gene are MNHNY and SVGAGI (reference sequence). The CDR3 protein is CASSYSTSGSYNEQFF. CDR3 sequence (DNA): TGTGCCAGCAGTTACTCGACTAGCGGGTCCTACAATGAGCAGTTCTTC.

This clone was detected a few times. The V call is TRBV19, the J call TRBJ1-5, with D hard to call. The CDR3 covers 12 residues. Trimming shortened V by 4 bases and J by 3 bases, and 4 bases separated the two germline ends. The V gene's germline CDR1 is LNHDA and CDR2 SQIVND (reference sequence). CDR3: CASSTPNQPQHF. As DNA, the CDR3 is TGTGCCAGTAGTACCCCCAATCAGCCCCAGCATTTT. Variable domain in full (rest from reference TRBV19 and TRBJ1-5): DGGITQSPKYLFRKEGQNVTLSCEQNLNHDAMYWYRQDPGQGLRLIYYSQIVNDFQKGDIAEGYSVSREKKESFPLTVTSAQKNPTAFYLCASSTPNQPQHFGDGTRLSIL.

The chain is built from TRBV5-5 and TRBJ1-1, with D tentatively TRBD1 (5 bases). Germline V CDR1 and CDR2: SGHKS, YYEKEE (reference sequence). Trimming took off 4 bases at V and 3 bases at J, with 16 bases between the two ends. The CDR3 runs to 15 residues. The CDR3 region is CASSDSAWGYTEAFF. CDR3 sequence (DNA): TGTGCCAGCAGCGACTCCGCTTGGGGCTACACTGAAGCTTTCTTT. Drawing the rest from reference TRBV5-5 and TRBJ1-1, the complete variable domain is DAGVTQSPTHLIKTRGQQVTLRCSPISGHKSVSWYQQVLGQGPQFIFQYYEKEERGRGNFPDRFSARQFPNYSSELNVNALLLGDSALYLCASSDSAWGYTEAFFGQGTRLTVV.

V gene TRBV2 combines with J gene TRBJ1-3; D may be TRBD1 (6 bases). V gave up 6 bases and J gave up 0 bases, with 18 bases separating them. The germline V gene has CDR1 SNHLY and CDR2 FYNNEI. The CDR3 has 17 residues. CDR3 amino acids: CASRAQDSRFSGNTIYF. The DNA of the CDR3 is TGTGCCAGCAGGGCCCAGGACAGCCGATTCTCTGGAAACACCATATATTTT.

V usage is TRBV5-1 and J usage is TRBJ2-7, with D perhaps TRBD1 (6 bases). V lost 2 bases and J 3 bases, leaving 12 bases between the germline ends. CDR1 and CDR2 from the germline V gene are SGHRS and YFSETQ. This CDR3 contains 14 residues. The DNA of the CDR3 is TGCGCCAGCAGCTTCCCGGGACAAAACTACGAGCAGTACTTC. Its translation is CASSFPGQNYEQYF.

The J gene is TRBJ1-3, the V gene TRBV19; 10 bases map to TRBD1. Germline trimming cut 6 bases from V and 4 bases from J; bases unmatched to any gene: 3. Germline CDR1 is LNHDA and CDR2 is SQIVND (reference sequence). This CDR3 is built from 14 residues. For the CDR3, the DNA is TGTGCCAGTAGAGACAGGGGGCGAGGAAACACCATATATTTT. Translated, it gives CASRDRGRGNTIYF.

This clone is a singleton in its sample. This chain connects TRBV18 to TRBJ2-1, with a tentative D call TRBD1 (5 bases). This CDR3 is 14 amino acids long. The V gene's germline CDR1 is KGHSH and CDR2 LQKENI. Trimming took 3 bases from V and 6 from J, leaving 12 bases between them. The DNA for the CDR3 is TGTGCCAGCTCACCCGGACAATCCCGCAATGAGCAGTTCTTC. As protein: CASSPGQSRNEQFF. The full variable domain, in which reference TRBV18 and TRBJ2-1 provide the parts outside the CDR3, is NAGVMQNPRHLVRRRGQEARLRCSPMKGHSHVYWYRQLPEEGLKFMVYLQKENIIDESGMPKERFSAEFPKEGPSILRIQQVVRGDSAAYFCASSPGQSRNEQFFGPGTRLTVL.

The chain recombines TRBV7-7 with TRBJ2-5; D remains unclear. The CDR3 totals 13 residues. Germline values: CDR1 SSHAT, CDR2 FNYEAQ (reference sequence). Trimming removed 6 bases from V and 0 bases from J, with 8 bases in between. The CDR3 loop reads CASRGWDQETQYF. For the CDR3, the DNA is TGTGCCAGCAGGGGGTGGGACCAAGAGACCCAGTACTTC.

The J gene is TRBJ1-2, the V gene TRBV7-9; 8 nucleotides align to TRBD1. Looked up from germline, CDR1 is SEHNR and CDR2 is FQNEAQ (reference sequence). This CDR3 region has 16 residues. With 5 bases clipped from V and 4 bases from J, the junction kept 12 bases outside the gene matches. The CDR3 bases are TGTGCCAGCAGCGGCAGAAGACAGGGGATCGGCTATGGCTACACCTTC. Translation gives CASSGRRQGIGYGYTF.

The chain recombines TRBV7-9 with TRBJ1-2, with D perhaps matching TRBD1 (5 bases). The germline gives CDR1 SEHNR, CDR2 FQNEAQ (reference sequence). V gave up 6 bases and J gave up 8 bases, with 10 bases separating them. CDR3 size: 11 residues. CDR3 DNA: TGTGCCAGCAGAAGCAGGGAGGGCTACACCTTC. Residues: CASRSREGYTF. Using reference TRBV7-9 and TRBJ1-2 for the parts outside the CDR3, the full variable domain is DTGVSQNPRHKITKRGQNVTFRCDPISEHNRLYWYRQTLGQGPEFLTYFQNEAQLEKSRLLSDRFSAERPKGSFSTLEIQRTEQGDSAMYLCASRSREGYTFGSGTRLTVV.

The CDR3 DNA follows: TGCGCCAGCAGTCGTTGCCTTCCGGACAGATATTTAGGGATGGATGGCTACACCTTC. Its protein is CASSRCLPDRYLGMDGYTF. This rearrangement joins TRBV23-1 to TRBJ1-2, with D possibly being TRBD1 (6 bases). TRBV23-1 is placed among ORFs of uncertain function. This CDR3 is 19 amino acids long. The V end was cut by 4 bases, the J end by 6 bases, with 30 bases between.

V and J are TRBV18 and TRBJ2-1, with a weak D call TRBD1 (5 bases). The CDR3 is 14 residues long. Trimming took off 6 bases at V and 0 bases at J, with 9 bases between the two ends. Germline CDR1 reads KGHSH; CDR2 reads LQKENI. The CDR3 DNA is TGTGCCAGCTCGCGACAGAGCTCCTACAATGAGCAGTTCTTC. Its translation: CASSRQSSYNEQFF.

The CDR3 is CASSLRGDRDEQYF. DNA of the CDR3: TGTGCCAGCAGCTTGAGGGGGGACCGGGACGAGCAGTACTTC. The gene calls are TRBV7-9 and TRBJ2-7; D may match TRBD1 or TRBD2 (6 bases each). The V end was cut by 3 bases, the J end by 5 bases, with 14 bases between. The CDR3 is made up of 14 amino acids. Per the germline V gene, CDR1 is SEHNR and CDR2 is FQNEAQ (reference sequence).